The sequence of this T cell receptor (beta chain) was determined in a study of cytomegalovirus exposure and HLA in healthy donors. The wider study: Falling in the Caucasian-associated ancestry cluster were 80% to 85% of under 450 genotyped donors.

Trimming removed 8 bases from V and 0 bases from J, with 14 bases in between. This CDR3 region has 14 residues. The germline V gene has CDR1 MNHEY and CDR2 SMNVEV (reference sequence). Each of the donors was a healthy bone marrow donor. Primers: 60 Vbeta forward and 13 Jbeta reverse. Clones were read by immunoSEQ multiplex PCR, and TCRdb kept only the in-frame ones, dropping some. Of about 170,000 clones detected, around 80% appear once; the ten largest clones hold about 4.4%. This sequence originates from a woman aged 50 to 65 in good health and CMV-seropositive. This sequence joins TRBV27 and TRBJ2-7; weak D call: TRBD1 (6 bases). The sample was PBMCs. The CDR3 DNA sequence: TGTGCCAGCGGCCCCACAGGGAGCTCCTACGAGCAGTACTTC. Translation gives CASGPTGSSYEQYF.